Presented here are 25 T cell receptor beta chains from one specimen sequenced in a study of T cell changes during pregnancy in multiple sclerosis. Using immunoSEQ multiplex PCR, the repertoire was profiled, and TCRdb retains in-frame clones only, with some absent. This sample has 65,000 to 80,000 clones; 93% occur once, and the top ten carry 2.5% to 3%. Here the sequenced sample was peripheral blood, taken in the second trimester of pregnancy. Receptors were obtained from a female donor with multiple sclerosis, enrolled in a pregnancy study.

This clone was recorded a few times. CDR3 bases: TGTGCCAGCAGCCCGGGACAGGCAGACACTGAAGCTTTCTTT. Its protein is CASSPGQADTEAFF. The genes are TRBV7-9 and TRBJ1-1, with 8 bases that match TRBD1. The CDR3 has 14 residues. Trimming cost V 5 bases and J 3 bases; bases outside gene matches: 5. The germline V gene encodes CDR1 SEHNR and CDR2 FQNEAQ (reference sequence).

The rearrangement links TRBV6-6 to TRBJ2-1, with D possibly being TRBD1 (6 bases). CDR3 length: 16 residues. V shed 5 bases and J shed 1 base, with 15 bases lying between them. Germline CDR1 MNHNY, CDR2 SVGAGI (reference sequence). The DNA of the CDR3 is TGTGCCAGCAGTAAGCCCAGGGGATTATCCTACAATGAGCAGTTCTTC. Translating gives CASSKPRGLSYNEQFF.

The genes are TRBV15 and TRBJ1-6, with 8 bases lining up with TRBD1. J was trimmed by 7 bases and V by 0 bases; bases with no gene match: 5. This CDR3 region has 16 residues. Germline CDR1 LNHNV, CDR2 YYDKDF (reference sequence). The CDR3 is CATSRDGDRQNSPLHF. The CDR3, as DNA: TGTGCCACCAGCAGAGATGGGGACAGGCAGAATTCACCCCTCCACTTT.

As regards this clone: An end of the junction differs from the germline gene, which may be a read error. The V gene is TRBV7-7, the J gene TRBJ2-3; 7 bases are a match to TRBD1. The CDR3 consists of 12 residues. The germline CDR1 and CDR2 sequences are SSHAT and FNYEAQ (reference sequence). This chain's CDR3 is CAPFTRDSLRNF. CDR3 in DNA: TGTGCTCCCTTTACCCGGGACAGTCTGAGAAATTTT.

J is TRBJ2-1 and V is TRBV2; tentatively, D is TRBD2 (7 bases). This CDR3 is 16 amino acids long. Trimming cost V 6 bases and J 4 bases, with 19 bases left between them. In germline, CDR1 is SNHLY, CDR2 FYNNEI. The CDR3 region is CASSAWGRELYNEQFF. The CDR3 DNA sequence: TGTGCCAGCAGCGCCTGGGGGCGGGAGCTATACAATGAGCAGTTCTTC.

The chain joins TRBV6-1 to TRBJ2-7, with a tentative D call TRBD2 (5 bases). V lost 4 bases and J lost 0, with 10 bases in between. CDR1 MNHNS and CDR2 SASEGT come from the germline V gene. The length of the CDR3 is 14 residues. The CDR3 DNA reads TGTGCCAGCAGTGGGATGGGGAGCTCCTACGAGCAGTACTTC. It specifies CASSGMGSSYEQYF.

V and J are TRBV2 and TRBJ2-5; D perhaps matches TRBD2 (5 bases). CDR3 length: 12 amino acids. Germline values: CDR1 SNHLY, CDR2 FYNNEI. V was shortened by 10 bases and J by 5 bases, with 14 bases between the two germline ends. CDR3 residues: CATSGIRETQYF. The CDR3 nucleotides are TGTGCCACTTCGGGGATAAGGGAGACCCAGTACTTC.

The chain is built from TRBV10-3 and TRBJ2-3; no definite D call. The CDR3 spans 14 residues. The ends were cut back, 7 bases at V and 0 bases at J, with 11 bases in the middle. In germline, CDR1 is ENHRY, CDR2 SYGVKD. The CDR3 sequence is CAIKTQQSTDTQYF. CDR3 nucleotide sequence: TGTGCCATCAAGACACAGCAGAGCACAGATACGCAGTATTTT.

This clone was counted a single time. The chain carries TRBV7-9 and TRBJ2-3; possibly TRBD1 for D (5 bases). V was clipped by 6 bases and J by 6 bases, with 25 bases between them. The CDR3 is 17 amino acids. The germline V gene encodes CDR1 SEHNR and CDR2 FQNEAQ (reference sequence). For the CDR3, the DNA is TGTGCCAGCAGTCCCTTCGGAAGCACCAGGGATTCGGATACGCAGTATTTT. Translating it yields CASSPFGSTRDSDTQYF.

The rearrangement uses TRBV5-5 and TRBJ1-1; the match to TRBD1 covers 8 bases. The J segment lost 4 bases and the V segment lost 0 bases, leaving 5 bases of the junction unmatched. The CDR3 runs to 15 residues. The germline V gene has CDR1 SGHKS and CDR2 YYEKEE (reference sequence). The CDR3 region is CASSLVGQGTTEAFF. For the CDR3, the DNA is TGTGCCAGCAGCTTGGTCGGACAGGGAACCACTGAAGCTTTCTTT.

CDR3 region: CASSRNTGALAGKLTDTQYF. CDR3 DNA: TGTGCCAGCAGCCGAAACACAGGGGCACTAGCGGGGAAGCTCACAGATACGCAGTATTTT. The V gene is TRBV7-6, the J gene TRBJ2-3; 10 bases agree with TRBD2. After removal of 5 bases from V and 2 bases from J, the junction contained 19 bases not matched to a gene. The CDR3 sequence is 20 residues long. The germline gives CDR1 SGHVS, CDR2 FNYEAQ.

This chain joins TRBV27 and TRBJ2-1; TRBD2 agrees at 13 bases. The junction had 13 bases not matched to a gene; V was cut back by 2 bases and J by 6 bases. Germline V CDR1 and CDR2: MNHEY, SMNVEV (reference sequence). The CDR3 runs 19 residues. CDR3: CASSLHRTSGGTLANEQFF. The CDR3 region has the DNA TGTGCCAGCAGTTTACACCGGACTAGCGGGGGAACGCTGGCCAATGAGCAGTTCTTC.

This chain links TRBV7-9 with TRBJ1-2; D possibly corresponds to TRBD1 (6 bases). CDR1 is SEHNR and CDR2 is FQNEAQ in the germline V gene (reference sequence). The V gene lost 5 bases and the J gene lost 8 bases, with 18 bases spanning the gap. The CDR3 loop spans 14 amino acids. The CDR3: CASSHLQGRAGYTF. DNA of the CDR3: TGTGCCAGCAGCCATCTGCAGGGGAGAGCCGGCTACACCTTC.

The chain couples TRBV5-1 to TRBJ2-2; 9 bases fit TRBD2. The CDR3 is 18 amino acids. The germline V gene encodes CDR1 SGHRS and CDR2 YFSETQ. The junction had 6 bases not matched to a gene; V was cut back by 0 bases and J by 0 bases. The CDR3 protein is CASSLVGSGGPNTGELFF. The CDR3 nucleotides read TGCGCCAGCAGCTTGGTTGGTAGCGGGGGACCGAACACCGGGGAGCTGTTTTTT.

The chain joins TRBV30 to TRBJ2-1; D is perhaps TRBD2 (6 bases). Germline assignment: CDR1 GTSNPN and CDR2 SVGIG (reference sequence). Trimming removed 0 bases at V and 5 bases at J, with 26 bases between. CDR3 length equals 19 residues. CDR3 sequence (DNA): TGTGCCTGGAGTGTATATGTTAGCGGAAGACCCAACCCGGACAATGAGCAGTTCTTC. As protein: CAWSVYVSGRPNPDNEQFF.

The rearrangement links TRBV7-9 to TRBJ2-7; TRBD1 matches at 8 bases. J was trimmed by 4 bases and V by 5 bases; bases with no gene match: 10. CDR1 SEHNR and CDR2 FQNEAQ come from the germline V gene (reference sequence). The CDR3 length is 15 residues. CDR3 DNA sequence: TGTGCCAGCAGCCGTTCAGGGGGCGGAGGGTACGAGCAGTACTTC. Amino acid sequence: CASSRSGGGGYEQYF.

The chain combines TRBV2 with TRBJ1-6; the match to TRBD1 covers 7 bases. With 3 bases clipped from V and 9 bases from J, the junction kept 17 bases outside the gene matches. Germline V gives CDR1 SNHLY, CDR2 FYNNEI. CDR3 length: 18 amino acids. The CDR3 bases are TGTGCCAGCAGTGATAACCGGGACAGCCTCAGGGTGCGTTCACCCCTCCACTTT. Protein sequence: CASSDNRDSLRVRSPLHF.

This clone appeared a single time. CDR3 sequence (DNA): TGTGCCAGCAGCTCTGGACTAGCGGGCACAGATACGCAGTATTTT. Translated: CASSSGLAGTDTQYF. This chain joins TRBV5-4 and TRBJ2-3; 10 bases agree with TRBD2. Per germline, CDR1 SGHNT and CDR2 YYREEE (reference sequence). Trimming took 3 bases from V and 1 from J; bases not matched to a gene: 2. There are 15 residues in the CDR3. The variable domain in full, completed from reference TRBV5-4 and TRBJ2-3, reads ETGVTQSPTHLIKTRGQQVTLRCSSQSGHNTVSWYQQALGQGPQFIFQYYREEENGRGNFPPRFSGLQFPNYSSELNVNALELDDSALYLCASSSGLAGTDTQYFGPGTRLTVL.

The chain employs TRBV2 and TRBJ2-3, with TRBD2 matching over 12 bases. J gave up 3 bases and V 10 bases, and 5 bases lay outside the gene matches. The CDR3 extends over 14 amino acids. Germline V gene lookup returns CDR1 SNHLY and CDR2 FYNNEI. For the CDR3, the DNA is TGTGCCACGACTACTAGCGGGGGGACAGATACGCAGTATTTT. This encodes CATTTSGGTDTQYF. Using reference TRBV2 and TRBJ2-3 for the parts outside the CDR3, the full variable domain is EPEVTQTPSHQVTQMGQEVILRCVPISNHLYFYWYRQILGQKVEFLVSFYNNEISEKSEIFDDQFSVERPDGSNFTLKIRSTKLEDSAMYFCATTTSGGTDTQYFGPGTRLTVL.

V and J are TRBV21-1 and TRBJ2-1; TRBD1 is the table's D call, not checked against the DNA. TRBV21-1 is a listed pseudogene. The length of the CDR3 is 15 residues. The CDR3 nucleotides are TGTGCCAGCAGCCAGACAGGGACCTCCGGCAATGAGCAGTTCTTC. It translates to CASSQTGTSGNEQFF.

This chain connects TRBV19 to TRBJ1-5; the match to TRBD1 covers 11 bases. With V trimmed by 4 bases and J by 4 bases, 6 bases remained unmatched. From germline, CDR1 is LNHDA and CDR2 SQIVND (reference sequence). This CDR3 region has 16 residues. For the CDR3, the DNA is TGTGCCAGTAGTACCTGGACAGGGGGCGTAAATCAGCCCCAGCATTTT. It codes for CASSTWTGGVNQPQHF.

CDR3 DNA: TGTGCCAGCAGCCCTATAAGGGGGCGGTCCTACAATGAGCAGTTCTTC. Its translation: CASSPIRGRSYNEQFF. V is TRBV4-2 and J is TRBJ2-1, with TRBD1 matching 7 bases. After removal of 4 bases from V and 1 base from J, the junction contained 7 bases not matched to a gene. This CDR3 has 16 amino acids. CDR1 LGHNA and CDR2 YNFKEQ come from the germline V gene.

J is TRBJ1-6 and V is TRBV5-8; 9 positions agree with TRBD1. This CDR3 has 16 residues. Germline V gene lookup returns CDR1 SGHTS and CDR2 YDEGEE. Unmatched junction bases numbered 6, after V lost 5 bases and J lost 3 bases. The CDR3 is CASSRGTGLYNSPLHF. As DNA, the CDR3 is TGTGCCAGCAGTCGAGGGACAGGGCTCTATAATTCACCCCTCCACTTT. Full variable domain (missing parts from reference TRBV5-8 and TRBJ1-6): EAGVTQSPTHLIKTRGQQATLRCSPISGHTSVYWYQQALGLGLQFLLWYDEGEERNRGNFPPRFSGRQFPNYSSELNVNALELEDSALYLCASSRGTGLYNSPLHFGNGTRLTVT.

V usage is TRBV27 and J usage is TRBJ1-5; D unresolved. Trimming shortened V by 2 bases and J by 4 bases, and 9 bases separated the two germline ends. From germline, CDR1 is MNHEY and CDR2 SMNVEV (reference sequence). This CDR3 is 14 amino acids long. This chain's CDR3 is CASSLAIENQPQHF. CDR3 bases: TGTGCCAGCAGTTTAGCGATAGAAAATCAGCCCCAGCATTTT.

The chain links TRBV5-1 to TRBJ1-5, with D unclear. CDR3 size: 15 residues. The ends were cut back, 1 base at V and 0 bases at J, with 8 bases in the middle. CDR1 and CDR2 (germline): SGHRS, YFSETQ. Here the CDR3 DNA reads TGCGCCAGCAGCTTGTCCGGGGATAGCAATCAGCCCCAGCATTTT. Translating it yields CASSLSGDSNQPQHF.